This T cell receptor (beta chain) was identified in a study of OX40 agonist ivuxolimab in advanced cancers. The J segment lost 3 bases and the V segment lost 1 base, leaving 5 bases of the junction unmatched. There are 17 residues in the CDR3. Germline assignment: CDR1 SGDLS and CDR2 YYNGEE. Some clones are missing from TCRdb's copy, which holds only in-frame ones; the method was immunoSEQ multiplex PCR. Of around 85,000 clones listed, less than 95% were seen once; the top ten hold 8.4%. J is TRBJ2-2 and V is TRBV9; TRBD2 matches at 11 bases. Sequenced material: CD4+ or CD8+ T cells sorted from blood, taken in a trial of the OX40 agonist ivuxolimab. This clonotype was sampled from an adult with an advanced solid tumor such as melanoma, head and neck, liver or kidney cancer. The CDR3 nucleotides are TGTGCCAGCAGCGTACGTAGCGGGAGGGTACACACCGGGGAGCTGTTTTTT. Encoded protein: CASSVRSGRVHTGELFF.